A selection of T cell receptor beta chains follows, all from one sample in a study of blood T cell repertoires in COVID-19. Libraries were prepared by immunoSEQ multiplex PCR; TCRdb keeps only in-frame clonotypes and omits some of them. This sample has some 250,000 clones, with around 85% found just once. The sequenced material came from PBMCs or T cells enriched from blood (not recorded which). The receptors here all came from a woman aged 50 to 65 who had recovered from COVID-19. Each CDR3 is given with its conserved first and last residue. The order of the fields is V gene, clone size, D gene, J gene, CDR3 DNA, CDR3 protein. A D gene is named only where the DNA matches it firmly. For some rows the clone size is stated as once, few or many, or as a class when expanded; others skip it.

TRBV4-1,-,-,TRBJ1-1,TGCGCCAGCAGCCAAGACCGAGACACTGAAGCTTTCTTT,CASSQDRDTEAFF
TRBV18,-,TRBD1,TRBJ2-3,TGTGCCAGCTCACCCGGGGACAGAGACGGTACAGATACGCAGTATTTT,CASSPGDRDGTDTQYF
TRBV11-2,-,TRBD2,TRBJ2-7,TGTGCCAGCAGCTCGGGACTAGCGGGAGATAGTAGCTACGAGCAGTACTTC,CASSSGLAGDSSYEQYF
TRBV10-3,-,-,TRBJ1-5,TGTGCCATCAGTGAAAATCCTATGTGGGACTGGGAGCCCCAGCATTTT,CAISENPMWDWEPQHF
TRBV5-1,-,TRBD2,TRBJ2-7,TGCGCCAGCAGCCCGGGGACTAGCGGGAGGGACGAGCAGTACTTC,CASSPGTSGRDEQYF
TRBV19,few,TRBD1,TRBJ1-5,TGTGCCAGTAGTATCCCGGACAGGTGGGATCAGCCCCAGCATTTT,CASSIPDRWDQPQHF
TRBV28,-,-,TRBJ1-2,TGTGCCAGCAGTATCCCCCAGGGCCGCTATGGCTACACCTTC,CASSIPQGRYGYTF
TRBV28,-,-,TRBJ1-3,TGTGCCAGCAGTTTTCGAGATCGAGACACCATATATTTT,CASSFRDRDTIYF
TRBV19,few,-,TRBJ2-1,TGTGCCAGTAGTATCAGCTCCTACAATGAGCAGTTCTTC,CASSISSYNEQFF
TRBV29-1,-,-,TRBJ2-7,TGCAGCGTTGAAGGAGATCCCCGCAGCGGGCCGTACGAGCAGTACTTC,CSVEGDPRSGPYEQYF
TRBV5-4,-,-,TRBJ1-1,TGTGCCAGCAGCTTGGAACAGGGCTACACTGAAGCTTTCTTT,CASSLEQGYTEAFF
TRBV14,-,TRBD2,TRBJ2-7,TGTGCCAGCAGCCAAGGACTAGCGGGAAGCTACGAGCAGTACTTC,CASSQGLAGSYEQYF
TRBV19,-,-,TRBJ1-1,TGTGCCAGTAGTATATTTATGCGTGGGACACTGGGGGACACTGAAGCTTTCTTT,CASSIFMRGTLGDTEAFF
TRBV27,-,TRBD2,TRBJ2-4,TGTGCCAGCAGGAGGACTAGTCCGGAGAGCATTCAGTACTTC,CASRRTSPESIQYF
TRBV24-1,-,TRBD1,TRBJ2-3,TGTGCCACCGCCCGGGACAGGGGGCAGGATACGCAGTATTTT,CATARDRGQDTQYF
TRBV11-2,-,-,TRBJ2-7,TGTGCCAGCAGCCCCGGGAGCACTACTCCATTTATGGAGCAGTACTTC,CASSPGSTTPFMEQYF
TRBV3-1/TRBV3-2,-,TRBD1,TRBJ1-3,TGTGCCAGCAGCCCCCGGACAGGGGCTGGAAACACCATATATTTT,CASSPRTGAGNTIYF
TRBV7-2,-,TRBD2,TRBJ2-2,TGTGCCAGCAGCCCCCGACCCCTGCTAGCGGGCAACACCGGGGAGCTGTTTTTT,CASSPRPLLAGNTGELFF
TRBV2,-,-,TRBJ2-5,TGTGCCAGCATGTTAGTGGAGAGAGAGACCCAGTACTTC,CASMLVERETQYF
TRBV2,-,-,TRBJ1-1,TGTGCCAGCAGTGATCAGGGAAGGTGGACTGAAGCTTTCTTT,CASSDQGRWTEAFF
TRBV5-4,-,-,TRBJ1-1,TGTGCCAGCAGCCCCAGACCGGGCCAGGGCACTGAAGCTTTCTTT,CASSPRPGQGTEAFF
TRBV5-1,-,-,TRBJ1-2,TGCGCCAGCAGCTCTACAGGGAGTTCCCCCTATGGCTACACCTTC,CASSSTGSSPYGYTF
TRBV7-2,-,-,TRBJ1-6,TGTGCCAGCAGCTTAAGGGGGAGGGATAATTCACCCCTCCACTTT,CASSLRGRDNSPLHF
TRBV5-1,-,-,TRBJ2-1,TGCGCCAGCAGCTTGGCGTCCCGGAATGAGCAGTTCTTC,CASSLASRNEQFF
TRBV3-1/TRBV3-2,-,-,TRBJ1-3,TGTGCCAGCAGCCAAAGGGGGGGGTCCGGAAACACCATATATTTT,CASSQRGGSGNTIYF
TRBV3-1/TRBV3-2,once,-,TRBJ1-5,TGTGCCAGCAGCCTTAACACAAATCAGCCCCAGCATTTT,CASSLNTNQPQHF
TRBV9,-,-,TRBJ2-5,TGTGCCAGCAGCGTAGAGGGGGGGGTTCCCCCATGGGGCCGAGAGACCCAGTACTTC,CASSVEGGVPPWGRETQYF
TRBV5-6,-,-,TRBJ2-1,TGTGCCAGCAGCCTTTACAATGAGCAGTTCTTC,CASSLYNEQFF
TRBV29-1,-,TRBD1,TRBJ2-7,TGCAGCGCTAGGATGACAGGGGGCGGCGAGCAGTACTTC,CSARMTGGGEQYF
TRBV6-5,-,-,TRBJ1-2,TGTGCCAGCAGTTACTCGGACGGGAGCTATGGCTACACCTTC,CASSYSDGSYGYTF
TRBV28,-,TRBD1,TRBJ2-5,TGTGCCTCATACAGGGGACAAGAGACCCAGTACTTC,CASYRGQETQYF
TRBV11-2,-,-,TRBJ2-1,TGTGCCAGCAGCTTAAGACAGGGAGGTGAGCAGTTCTTC,CASSLRQGGEQFF
TRBV19,-,TRBD1,TRBJ1-3,TGTGCCAGTAGTTCCCCTCGGGGACAGGCGGGCTCTGGAAACACCATATATTTT,CASSSPRGQAGSGNTIYF
TRBV5-1,-,-,TRBJ2-2,TGCGCCAGCCAGGGACAAGACACCGGGGAGCTGTTTTTT,CASQGQDTGELFF
TRBV28,-,TRBD1,TRBJ2-7,TGTGCCAGCAGCCCGACAGGGGCTTCCTACGAGCAGTACTTC,CASSPTGASYEQYF
TRBV2,-,-,TRBJ1-3,TGTGCCAGCACGTGGGCCGTGCTCGGAAACACCATATATTTT,CASTWAVLGNTIYF
TRBV11-2,-,-,TRBJ2-2,TGTGCCAGCAGCCGAGGGAGTCCCGGGGGGGAGCTGTTTTTT,CASSRGSPGGELFF
TRBV4-1,once,TRBD1,TRBJ2-7,TGCGCCAGCAGCTACCGACTCTTTACAGGGGGCACCGAGCAGTACTTC,CASSYRLFTGGTEQYF
TRBV5-1,-,TRBD1,TRBJ1-4,TGCGCCAGCACCTTAAAACAGGGGGCTCATGAAAAACTGTTTTTT,CASTLKQGAHEKLFF
TRBV5-1,once,-,TRBJ2-1,TGCGCCAGCAGCTTTTCCAGGGCCTCCTACAATGAGCAGTTCTTC,CASSFSRASYNEQFF
TRBV7-9,-,-,TRBJ2-3,TGTGCCAGCAGCTTTCGGGCTAGCGTACCTTCAGATACGCAGTATTTT,CASSFRASVPSDTQYF